The 19 T cell receptor beta chains presented below share a single source sample, sequenced in a study of control samples from healthy donors and cancer patients. Measured with immunoSEQ multiplex PCR; TCRdb has only the in-frame clones, and not every one. The table records 170,000 or so clones, 94% of them present only once. The specimen was blood. These receptors came from a woman between 18 and 30 years old in good health.

With regard to this clone: At the DNA level, this CDR3 is encoded by other sequences in the same sample as well. This rearrangement joins TRBV19 to TRBJ2-3, with D possibly TRBD2 on 6 matching bases. The CDR3 length is 14 residues. The V gene's germline CDR1 is LNHDA and CDR2 SQIVND (reference sequence). Trimming shortened V by 3 bases and J by 0 bases, and 7 bases separated the two germline ends. CDR3 residues: CASSMGGSTDTQYF. The DNA for the CDR3 is TGTGCCAGTAGTATGGGGGGTAGCACAGATACGCAGTATTTT.

The chain joins TRBV28 to TRBJ2-1; possible D gene TRBD1, 5 bases. Between the trimmed V and J ends, which lost 4 bases and 3 bases, there was a span of 10 bases. This CDR3 is built from 14 residues. CDR1 is MDHEN and CDR2 is SYDVKM in the germline V gene. For the CDR3, the DNA is TGTGCCAGCAGTTCAGGGATGTACTACAATGAGCAGTTCTTC. Its translation is CASSSGMYYNEQFF.

The chain employs TRBV19 and TRBJ1-3, with D unresolved. Germline V lookup: CDR1 LNHDA, CDR2 SQIVND (reference sequence). V shed 1 base and J shed 0 bases, with 4 bases lying between them. The CDR3 spans 14 residues. The CDR3 DNA is TGTGCCAGTAGTATAGGGGTCTCTGGAAACACCATATATTTT. Translated, it gives CASSIGVSGNTIYF.

The gene calls are TRBV28 and TRBJ1-4, with D possibly TRBD1 on 6 matching bases. Per germline, CDR1 MDHEN and CDR2 SYDVKM. This CDR3 region has 17 residues. Trimming removed 4 bases from V and 7 bases from J, with 22 bases in between. CDR3 coding DNA: TGTGCCAGCAGTTCTCTGGATGAGGACAGAAAGGGTGAAAAACTGTTTTTT. Translated: CASSSLDEDRKGEKLFF.

The chain combines TRBV9 with TRBJ2-1; TRBD2 agrees at 9 bases. The germline gives CDR1 SGDLS, CDR2 YYNGEE. The CDR3 totals 16 residues. The junction had 10 bases not matched to a gene; V was cut back by 3 bases and J by 6 bases. CDR3 sequence: CASSAIAGALANEQFF. Written as DNA, the CDR3 is TGTGCCAGCAGCGCGATAGCGGGGGCGCTAGCCAATGAGCAGTTCTTC.

Notes on this clone: Other DNA variants within this sample encode the same CDR3. The rearrangement links TRBV9 to TRBJ1-1, with D perhaps matching TRBD1 (5 bases). The CDR3 extends over 13 amino acids. Deletions cut 3 bases from V and 1 base from J, with 7 bases between. Per germline, CDR1 SGDLS and CDR2 YYNGEE. CDR3 loop: CASSAGQNTEAFF. The CDR3 nucleotides are TGTGCCAGCAGCGCCGGACAGAACACTGAAGCTTTCTTT.

The chain couples TRBV15 to TRBJ1-5; D is ambiguous. V lost 3 bases to trimming and J lost 7 bases, with 13 bases between them. Germline CDR1 and CDR2: LNHNV and YYDKDF (reference sequence). CDR3 length equals 14 residues. Here the CDR3 reads CATSSQSLGQPQHF. CDR3 sequence (DNA): TGTGCCACCAGCAGCCAGAGTCTCGGGCAGCCCCAGCATTTT.

The chain uses TRBV29-1 and TRBJ1-5; the D is unclear. Trimming left V 6 bases short and J 3 bases short, with 9 bases between. Germline-derived CDR1 and CDR2 are SQVTM and ANQGSEA. This CDR3 region has 12 residues. CDR3 loop: CSVKQVNQPQHF. Written as DNA, the CDR3 is TGCAGCGTCAAGCAGGTCAATCAGCCCCAGCATTTT.

The V and J genes are TRBV24-1 and TRBJ2-1; no clear D gene. Trimming shortened V by 1 base and J by 3 bases, and 12 bases separated the two germline ends. Germline CDR1 KGHDR, CDR2 SFDVKD. The CDR3 loop spans 16 amino acids. CDR3 sequence: CATSDFDTKSYNEQFF. The CDR3, as DNA: TGTGCCACCAGTGATTTTGACACCAAAAGCTACAATGAGCAGTTCTTC.

The rearrangement uses TRBV19 and TRBJ1-1; unclear D gene. Germline lookup yields CDR1 LNHDA and CDR2 SQIVND (reference sequence). The V and J ends lost 1 base and 4 bases respectively, with 13 bases between them. The CDR3 is 15 residues long. This CDR3 reads CASSIGGSYGTEAFF. The CDR3 bases are TGTGCCAGTAGTATAGGTGGATCCTACGGCACTGAAGCTTTCTTT. Full variable domain (outside the CDR3, taken from reference TRBV19 and TRBJ1-1): DGGITQSPKYLFRKEGQNVTLSCEQNLNHDAMYWYRQDPGQGLRLIYYSQIVNDFQKGDIAEGYSVSREKKESFPLTVTSAQKNPTAFYLCASSIGGSYGTEAFFGQGTRLTVV.

This clone has more than one count but fewer than ten. This chain links TRBV2 with TRBJ1-4; 8 bases fit TRBD1. Germline CDR1 and CDR2: SNHLY and FYNNEI. CDR3 size: 14 residues. Losses at the gene ends were 7 bases for V and 8 bases for J; bases not matched to a gene: 9. CDR3 loop: CASKLTGGAEKLFF. Written as DNA, the CDR3 is TGTGCCAGCAAGCTAACAGGGGGAGCGGAAAAACTGTTTTTT.

The rearrangement links TRBV11-2 to TRBJ2-5, with D uncertain. V was shortened by 7 bases and J by 1 base, with 16 bases between the two germline ends. The CDR3 is 15 residues long. CDR1 is SGHAT, CDR2 FQNNGV, per germline. The CDR3 loop reads CASTFQGLLQETQYF. The DNA of the CDR3 is TGTGCCAGCACCTTTCAAGGGCTACTCCAAGAGACCCAGTACTTC.

This clone has only one observation. The rearrangement links TRBV19 to TRBJ1-5; D remains ambiguous. The V end was cut by 2 bases, the J end by 6 bases, with 5 bases between. Germline assignment: CDR1 LNHDA and CDR2 SQIVND (reference sequence). The CDR3 loop spans 12 amino acids. The CDR3 nucleotides are TGTGCCAGTAGTATAAATAGTCAGCCCCAGCATTTT. Its protein is CASSINSQPQHF.

This clone is a singleton in its sample. The chain links TRBV5-1 to TRBJ2-6, with D uncertain. The V end was cut by 4 bases, the J end by 0 bases, with 17 bases between. The CDR3 extends over 18 amino acids. Germline V gene data show CDR1 as SGHRS and CDR2 as YFSETQ. The CDR3: CASSMWTLSSSGANVLTF. CDR3 bases: TGCGCCAGCAGCATGTGGACCCTTAGCAGCTCTGGGGCCAACGTCCTGACTTTC.

V and J are TRBV7-2 and TRBJ1-2; TRBD1 is a possible D gene (6 bases). V was cut by 5 bases and J by 7 bases, with 17 bases left in between. This CDR3 is 14 amino acids long. Germline CDR1 reads SGHTA; CDR2 reads FQGNSA. The CDR3: CASSLQTGFGGYTF. CDR3 sequence (DNA): TGTGCCAGCAGCCTCCAGACAGGATTCGGTGGCTACACCTTC. Combining the CDR3 with reference TRBV7-2 and TRBJ1-2 gives the whole variable domain GAGVSQSPSNKVTEKGKDVELRCDPISGHTALYWYRQSLGQGLEFLIYFQGNSAPDKSGLPSDRFSAERTGGSVSTLTIQRTQQEDSAVYLCASSLQTGFGGYTFGSGTRLTVV.

The chain joins TRBV28 to TRBJ1-5; D unresolved. CDR1 and CDR2 from the germline V gene are MDHEN and SYDVKM. The CDR3 extends over 15 amino acids. Trimming removed 2 bases from V and 7 bases from J, with 15 bases in between. The chain's CDR3 is CASSLRATRRQPQHF. The CDR3 nucleotides read TGTGCCAGCAGTTTAAGGGCGACAAGGAGACAGCCCCAGCATTTT.

The genes are TRBV5-4 and TRBJ2-2, with no clear D. V lost 0 bases, J lost 1 base, and 4 bases lay in between. The CDR3 runs 14 residues. CDR1 and CDR2 (germline): SGHNT, YYREEE (reference sequence). The CDR3 nucleotides read TGTGCCAGCAGCTTGGACAGGAACACCGGGGAGCTGTTTTTT. Its translation: CASSLDRNTGELFF.

The chain carries TRBV7-2 and TRBJ1-1; D perhaps matches TRBD1 (5 bases). Per the germline V gene, CDR1 is SGHTA and CDR2 is FQGNSA. V lost 1 base to trimming and J lost 0 bases, with 9 bases between them. CDR3 length: 15 amino acids. The CDR3 reads CASSLGQNLNTEAFF. CDR3 nucleotide sequence: TGTGCCAGCAGCTTAGGACAGAACTTGAACACTGAAGCTTTCTTT.

As concerns this clone: The junction differs from germline at one of its ends, possibly a read error. CDR3 amino acids: CASTPTPPRPPVF. The CDR3 DNA follows: TGTGCCAGCACCCCGACCCCCCCTCGGCCCCCTGTCTTC. This sequence joins TRBV7-9 and TRBJ2-1; the D is unclear. CDR1 SEHNR and CDR2 FQNEAQ come from the germline V gene (reference sequence). The CDR3 spans 13 residues.